These T cell receptor beta chains were read from a single sample in a study of blood T cell repertoires in COVID-19. Assay used: immunoSEQ multiplex PCR; TCRdb lists only in-frame clones, some missing. The sample comprises 150,000 to 200,000 clones, 90% of which are singletons, and over 15% rests with the top ten. Material: peripheral blood. The receptor source for this set is a man aged 60 to 75 with active or convalescent COVID-19. The CDR3 runs from the conserved cysteine through the conserved F or W. D genes are given only for firm matches. Clone size is shown for a subset of rows, as once, few, many or a class of expanded clone.

size	D	J	V	DNA	CDR3
.	.	TRBJ2-2	TRBV29-1	TGCAGCGTGGCGGGTCAGGGGATTGGTGGCACCGGGGAGCTGTTTTTT	CSVAGQGIGGTGELFF
.	TRBD1	TRBJ1-1	TRBV7-2	TGTGCCAGCAGCTTACTAGCAGGGGGCAGTGAAGCTTTCTTT	CASSLLAGGSEAFF
once	.	TRBJ2-3	TRBV5-1	TGCGCCAGCAGCCTATCGGGAAGAGGTCCGTATTTT	CASSLSGRGPYF
.	.	TRBJ1-2	TRBV6-6	TGTGCCAGCAGTTACCCGTTTAGCAACTATGGCTACACCTTC	CASSYPFSNYGYTF
once	.	TRBJ2-7	TRBV18	TGTGCCAGCTCCTACAGGGACGACGAGCAGTACTTC	CASSYRDDEQYF
.	.	TRBJ2-3	TRBV9	TGTGCCAGCAGTCCTAGGGGGAGGGGCACAGATACGCAGTATTTT	CASSPRGRGTDTQYF
.	.	TRBJ1-2	TRBV7-9	TGTGCCAGCACCCCAACGCAAACATTAAACTATGGCTACACCTTC	CASTPTQTLNYGYTF
once	.	TRBJ1-3	TRBV10-2	TGCGCCAGCAGTGAGCTAAGACAGGGAAACACCATATATTTT	CASSELRQGNTIYF
.	.	TRBJ1-2	TRBV7-9	TGTGCCAGCAGCCGACCCCTTGTTCCAGGGCAACTAGCCTATGGCTACACCTTC	CASSRPLVPGQLAYGYTF
.	.	TRBJ2-7	TRBV5-1	TGCGCCAGCAGCCTTCGCGGGATGGGTTCCTACGAGCAGTACTTC	CASSLRGMGSYEQYF